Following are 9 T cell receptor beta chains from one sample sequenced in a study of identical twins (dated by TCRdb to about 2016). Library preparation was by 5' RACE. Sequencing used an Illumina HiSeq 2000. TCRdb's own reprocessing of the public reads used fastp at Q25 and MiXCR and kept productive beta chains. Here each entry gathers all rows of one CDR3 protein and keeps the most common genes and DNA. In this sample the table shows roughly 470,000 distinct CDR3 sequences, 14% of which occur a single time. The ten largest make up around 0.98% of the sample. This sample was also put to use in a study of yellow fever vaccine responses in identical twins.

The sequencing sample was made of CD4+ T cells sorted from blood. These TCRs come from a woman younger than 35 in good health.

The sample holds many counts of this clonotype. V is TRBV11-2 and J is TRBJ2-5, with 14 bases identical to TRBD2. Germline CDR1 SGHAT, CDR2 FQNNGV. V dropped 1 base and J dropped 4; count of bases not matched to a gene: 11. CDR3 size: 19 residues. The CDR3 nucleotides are TGTGCCAGCAGCTTAGTAGGGAAGACTAGCGGGGGGGCCCGAGAGACCCAGTACTTC. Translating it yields CASSLVGKTSGGARETQYF.

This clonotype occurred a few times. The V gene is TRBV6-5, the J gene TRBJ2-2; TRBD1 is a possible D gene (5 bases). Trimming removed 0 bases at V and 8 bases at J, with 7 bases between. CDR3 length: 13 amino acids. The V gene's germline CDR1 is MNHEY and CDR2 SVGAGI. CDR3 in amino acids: CASSYSQGGELFF. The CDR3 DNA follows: TGTGCCAGCAGTTACTCGCAGGGAGGGGAGCTGTTTTTT.

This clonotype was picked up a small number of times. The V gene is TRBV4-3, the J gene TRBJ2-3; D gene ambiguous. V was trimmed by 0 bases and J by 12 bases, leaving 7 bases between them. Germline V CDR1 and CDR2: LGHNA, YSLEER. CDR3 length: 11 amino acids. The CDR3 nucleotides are TGCGCCAGCAGCCAAGAAAGGGTACAGTATTTT. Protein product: CASSQERVQYF.

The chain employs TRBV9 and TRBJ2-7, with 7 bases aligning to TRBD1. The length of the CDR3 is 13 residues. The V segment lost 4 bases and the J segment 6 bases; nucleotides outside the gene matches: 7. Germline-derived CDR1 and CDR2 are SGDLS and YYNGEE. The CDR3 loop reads CASSSPNRGEQYF. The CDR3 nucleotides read TGTGCCAGCAGCTCACCAAACAGGGGCGAGCAGTACTTC. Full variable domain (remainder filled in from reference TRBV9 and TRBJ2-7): DSGVTQTPKHLITATGQRVTLRCSPRSGDLSVYWYQQSLDQGLQFLIQYYNGEERAKGNILERFSAQQFPDLHSELNLSSLELGDSALYFCASSSPNRGEQYFGPGTRLTVT.

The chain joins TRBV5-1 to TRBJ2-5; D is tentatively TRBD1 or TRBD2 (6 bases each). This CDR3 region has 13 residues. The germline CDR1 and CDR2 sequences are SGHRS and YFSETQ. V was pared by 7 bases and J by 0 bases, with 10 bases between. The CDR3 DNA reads TGCGCCAGCTCGGAGGGGGACCAAGAGACCCAGTACTTC. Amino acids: CASSEGDQETQYF.

DNA of the CDR3: TGTGCCAGCTCACGACAGGATCAGCCCCAGCATTTT. This encodes CASSRQDQPQHF. V usage is TRBV18 and J usage is TRBJ1-5; D might be TRBD1 (6 bases). From germline, CDR1 is KGHSH and CDR2 LQKENI. The CDR3 spans 12 residues. Trimming shortened V by 4 bases and J by 5 bases, and 6 bases separated the two germline ends.

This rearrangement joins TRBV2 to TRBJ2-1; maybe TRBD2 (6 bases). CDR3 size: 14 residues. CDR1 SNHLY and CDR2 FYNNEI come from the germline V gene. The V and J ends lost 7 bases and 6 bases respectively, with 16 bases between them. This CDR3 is CASTPGVVVNEQFF. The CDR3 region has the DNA TGTGCCAGCACGCCGGGGGTTGTCGTCAATGAGCAGTTCTTC.

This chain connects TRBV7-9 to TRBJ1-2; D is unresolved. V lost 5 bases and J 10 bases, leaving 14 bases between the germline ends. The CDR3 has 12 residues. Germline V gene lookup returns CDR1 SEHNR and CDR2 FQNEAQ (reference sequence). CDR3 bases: TGTGCCAGCAGCCCAGAGGTGGGAGACTACACCTTC. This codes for CASSPEVGDYTF.

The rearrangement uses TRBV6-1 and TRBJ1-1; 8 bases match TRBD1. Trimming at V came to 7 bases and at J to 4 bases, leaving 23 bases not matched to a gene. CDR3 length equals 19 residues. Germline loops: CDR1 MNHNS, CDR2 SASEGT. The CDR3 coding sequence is TGTGCCAGCACCAGAACCAGACAGGGGTCTTCCGTGAGTTCCACTGAAGCTTTCTTT. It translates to CASTRTRQGSSVSSTEAFF.